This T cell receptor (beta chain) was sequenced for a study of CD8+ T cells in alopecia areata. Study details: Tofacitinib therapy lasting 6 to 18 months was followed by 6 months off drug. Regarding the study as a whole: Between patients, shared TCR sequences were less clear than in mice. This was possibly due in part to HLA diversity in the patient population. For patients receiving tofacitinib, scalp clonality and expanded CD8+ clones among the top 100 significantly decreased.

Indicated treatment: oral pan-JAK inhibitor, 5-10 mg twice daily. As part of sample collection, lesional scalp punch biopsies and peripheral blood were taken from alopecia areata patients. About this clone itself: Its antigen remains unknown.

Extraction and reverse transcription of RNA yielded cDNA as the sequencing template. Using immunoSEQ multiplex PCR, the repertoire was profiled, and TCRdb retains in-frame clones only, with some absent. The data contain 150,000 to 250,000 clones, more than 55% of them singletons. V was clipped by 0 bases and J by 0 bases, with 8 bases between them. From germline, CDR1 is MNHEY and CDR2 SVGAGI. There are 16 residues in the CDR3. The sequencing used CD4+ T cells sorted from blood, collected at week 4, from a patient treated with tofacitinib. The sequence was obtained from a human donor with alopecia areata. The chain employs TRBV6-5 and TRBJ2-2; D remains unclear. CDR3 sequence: CASSYSRRPNTGELFF. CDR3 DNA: TGTGCCAGCAGTTACTCGAGAAGACCGAACACCGGGGAGCTGTTTTTT.